This T cell receptor (beta chain) was identified during a study of blood T cells in healthy people across ages. General study points: PBMCs went unsorted, and a conclusive naive versus antigen-experienced comparison was therefore prevented.

Primed by a sample-barcoded 5' primer and a J-beta primer mix, a second PCR proceeded for about 6 to 12 cycles. Each CDR3 protein is one row after TCRdb ran MiXCR on the 5' RACE reads. Among hundreds of thousands of distinct CDR3 sequences listed, 20% to 25% were seen once. About this clonotype itself: Its specificity is not known.

From germline, CDR1 is SGHAT and CDR2 FQNNGV. Trimming stripped 1 base from V and 6 bases from J, with 15 bases between. The CDR3 totals 15 residues. The rearrangement uses TRBV11-2 and TRBJ1-2; the D is unclear. This TCR derives from a man aged 70 or older in good health. Sequences were obtained from blood. DNA of the CDR3: TGTGCCAGCAGCTTAGGCCAAACGTTGGTTAATGGCTACACCTTC. This encodes CASSLGQTLVNGYTF.